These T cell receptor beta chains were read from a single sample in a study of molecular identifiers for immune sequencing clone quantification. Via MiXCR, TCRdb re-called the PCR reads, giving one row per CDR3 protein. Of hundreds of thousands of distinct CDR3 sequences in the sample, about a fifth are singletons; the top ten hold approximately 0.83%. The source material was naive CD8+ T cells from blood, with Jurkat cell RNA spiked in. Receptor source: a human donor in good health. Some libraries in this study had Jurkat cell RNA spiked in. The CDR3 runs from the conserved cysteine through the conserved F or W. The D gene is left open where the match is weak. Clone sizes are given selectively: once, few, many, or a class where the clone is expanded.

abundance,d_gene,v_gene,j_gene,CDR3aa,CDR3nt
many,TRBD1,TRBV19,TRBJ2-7,CASSARDSLSYEQYF,TGTGCCAGTAGTGCCCGGGACAGCCTCTCCTACGAGCAGTACTTC
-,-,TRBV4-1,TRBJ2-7,CASSQDRTEQYF,TGCGCCAGCAGCCAAGATAGAACAGAGCAGTACTTC
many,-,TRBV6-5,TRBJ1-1,CASSYFVGTNTEAFF,TGTGCCAGCAGTTACTTTGTAGGGACGAACACTGAAGCTTTCTTT
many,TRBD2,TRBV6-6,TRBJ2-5,CASRTRIPGLAGRETQYF,TGTGCCAGCAGAACAAGGATACCGGGACTAGCCGGCCGGGAGACCCAGTACTTC
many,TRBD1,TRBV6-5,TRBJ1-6,CASSYRDRGRENSPLHF,TGTGCCAGCAGTTATCGGGACAGGGGAAGGGAGAATTCACCCCTCCACTTT
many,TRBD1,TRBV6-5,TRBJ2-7,CASSDAHTTGTGTYEQYF,TGTGCCAGCAGTGACGCCCACACCACCGGGACAGGGACCTACGAGCAGTACTTC
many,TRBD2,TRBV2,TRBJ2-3,CASDLAGSTDTQYF,TGTGCCAGTGACCTAGCGGGTAGCACAGATACGCAGTATTTT
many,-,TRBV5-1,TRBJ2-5,CASSLDGGTGETQYF,TGCGCCAGCAGCTTGGATGGGGGTACAGGCGAGACCCAGTACTTC
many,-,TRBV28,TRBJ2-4,CASSFGPRASKNIQYF,TGTGCCAGCAGTTTCGGGCCCCGGGCGTCCAAAAACATTCAGTACTTC
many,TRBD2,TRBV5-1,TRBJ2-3,CASSLVGLAGQRADTQYF,TGCGCCAGCAGCTTGGTAGGACTAGCGGGCCAAAGGGCAGATACGCAGTATTTT
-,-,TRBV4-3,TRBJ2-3,CASSQEAGADTQYF,TGCGCCAGCAGCCAAGAGGCCGGGGCAGATACGCAGTATTTT
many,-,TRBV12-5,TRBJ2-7,CASGSPGETYEQYF,TGTGCTAGTGGTTCGCCAGGGGAAACCTACGAGCAGTACTTC
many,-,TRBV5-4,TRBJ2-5,CASSLEGVAETQYF,TGTGCCAGCAGCTTGGAGGGGGTAGCGGAGACCCAGTACTTC
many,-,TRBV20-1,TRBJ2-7,CSATDRNSYEQYF,TGCAGTGCGACGGACAGAAACTCCTACGAGCAGTACTTC
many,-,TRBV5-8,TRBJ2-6,CASSYRDRSSGANVLTF,TGTGCCAGCAGCTACCGGGACCGAAGCTCTGGGGCCAACGTCCTGACTTTC
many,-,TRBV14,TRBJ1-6,CASSPASRIYNSPLHF,TGTGCCAGCAGCCCAGCAAGCAGAATCTATAATTCACCCCTCCACTTT
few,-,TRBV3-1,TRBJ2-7,CASSPPAVPLYEQYF,TGTGCCAGCAGCCCCCCGGCGGTACCGCTCTACGAGCAGTACTTC
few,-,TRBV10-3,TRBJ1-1,CAIMDHTMVNTEAFF,TGTGCCATCATGGACCACACAATGGTGAACACTGAAGCTTTCTTT
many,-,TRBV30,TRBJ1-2,CAYSPPYGYTF,TGTGCCTACTCACCGCCCTATGGCTACACCTTC
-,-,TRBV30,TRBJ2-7,CAWGAGGYEQYF,TGTGCCTGGGGGGCGGGCGGCTACGAGCAGTACTTC
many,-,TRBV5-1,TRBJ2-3,CASSLVPTDTQYF,TGCGCCAGCAGCTTGGTCCCCACAGATACGCAGTATTTT
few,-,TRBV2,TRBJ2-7,CASSPGGSAYEQYF,TGTGCCAGCAGCCCCGGGGGCAGCGCCTACGAGCAGTACTTC
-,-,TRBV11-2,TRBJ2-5,CASRHRDDITQYF,TGTGCCAGCAGACACCGGGACGATATCACCCAGTACTTC
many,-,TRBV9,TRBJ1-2,CASSPPGPSYGYTF,TGTGCCAGCAGCCCACCCGGCCCCAGCTATGGCTACACCTTC
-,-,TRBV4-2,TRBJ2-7,CASSPQRLDHSPLYEQYF,TGTGCCAGCAGCCCGCAAAGACTGGATCACTCCCCCCTCTACGAGCAGTACTTC
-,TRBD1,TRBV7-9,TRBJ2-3,CASSPDRGRVDTQYF,TGTGCCAGCAGCCCAGACAGGGGGCGCGTAGATACGCAGTATTTT
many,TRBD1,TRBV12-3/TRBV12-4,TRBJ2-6,CASKGQGSSGANVLTF,TGTGCCAGCAAGGGACAGGGATCTTCTGGGGCCAACGTCCTGACTTTC
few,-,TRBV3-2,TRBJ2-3,CASSQDLVFVRGTDTQYF,TGTGCCAGCAGCCAAGATCTGGTTTTCGTTCGGGGAACAGATACGCAGTATTTT
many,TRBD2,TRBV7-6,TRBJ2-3,CASSTAGGTDTQYF,TGTGCCAGCAGCACGGCGGGAGGCACAGATACGCAGTATTTT
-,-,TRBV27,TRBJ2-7,CAGSLGYSYEQYF,TGTGCCGGCAGTTTGGGGTACTCCTACGAGCAGTACTTC
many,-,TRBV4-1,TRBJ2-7,CASSQVMQGHEQYF,TGCGCCAGCAGCCAGGTTATGCAGGGACACGAGCAGTACTTC
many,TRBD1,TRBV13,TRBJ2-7,CASSTSRQGAYEQYF,TGTGCCAGCAGCACCTCACGTCAGGGGGCCTACGAGCAGTACTTC
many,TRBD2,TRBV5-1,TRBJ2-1,CASSHRPGLAGEANEQFF,TGCGCCAGCAGCCACCGGCCCGGACTAGCGGGAGAAGCCAATGAGCAGTTCTTC
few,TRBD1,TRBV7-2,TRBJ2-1,CASRPHDRGRAHEQFF,TGTGCCAGCAGGCCCCATGACAGGGGAAGGGCTCATGAGCAGTTCTTC
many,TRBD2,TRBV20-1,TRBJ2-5,CSARNPGLASKRKETQYF,TGCAGTGCTAGAAATCCGGGACTAGCGAGCAAAAGGAAAGAGACCCAGTACTTC
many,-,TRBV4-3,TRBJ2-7,CASSQATNAGNEQYF,TGCGCCAGCAGCCAAGCCACGAATGCGGGGAACGAGCAGTACTTC
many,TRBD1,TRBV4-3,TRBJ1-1,CASSPSFTGAPEAFF,TGCGCCAGCAGCCCTTCTTTCACAGGGGCTCCTGAAGCTTTCTTT
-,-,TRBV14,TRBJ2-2,CASSQDEGPNAGELFF,TGTGCCAGCAGCCAAGACGAGGGTCCGAACGCCGGGGAGCTGTTTTTT
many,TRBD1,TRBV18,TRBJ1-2,CASSPPFLDRPSGYTF,TGTGCCAGCTCACCACCTTTCCTGGACAGGCCCAGCGGCTACACCTTC
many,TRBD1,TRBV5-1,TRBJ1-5,CARGTGIRDQPQHF,TGCGCCAGGGGGACAGGGATAAGGGATCAGCCCCAGCATTTT
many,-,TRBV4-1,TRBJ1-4,CASSQEAVLANEKLFF,TGCGCCAGCAGCCAAGAGGCAGTTCTTGCTAATGAAAAACTGTTTTTT
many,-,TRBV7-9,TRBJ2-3,CASSHLEGPISTDTQYF,TGTGCCAGCAGCCACCTGGAGGGACCCATTAGCACAGATACGCAGTATTTT
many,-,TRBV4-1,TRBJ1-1,CASSLDQLPNTEAFF,TGCGCCAGCAGCCTCGACCAGCTTCCGAACACTGAAGCTTTCTTT
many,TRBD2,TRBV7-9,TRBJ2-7,CASSRRTSGGHEQYF,TGTGCCAGCAGTCGAAGGACTAGCGGGGGCCACGAGCAGTACTTC
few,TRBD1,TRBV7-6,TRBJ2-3,CASSAGTGGVLGTDTQYF,TGTGCCAGCAGCGCCGGGACAGGTGGGGTCCTGGGCACAGATACGCAGTATTTT
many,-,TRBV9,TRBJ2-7,CASSPGVSGDSYEQYF,TGTGCCAGCAGCCCAGGAGTATCGGGGGATTCCTACGAGCAGTACTTC
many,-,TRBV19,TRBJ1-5,CASNIGNQPQHF,TGTGCCAGTAATATCGGGAATCAGCCCCAGCATTTT
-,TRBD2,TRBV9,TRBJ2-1,CASSVDSGGWYEQFF,TGTGCCAGCAGCGTAGATAGCGGGGGGTGGTATGAGCAGTTCTTC
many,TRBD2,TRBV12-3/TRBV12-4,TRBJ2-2,CASSLSGGSTGELFF,TGTGCCAGCAGTTTATCGGGGGGGTCGACCGGGGAGCTGTTTTTT
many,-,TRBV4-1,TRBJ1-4,CASSQDSMVNEKLFF,TGCGCCAGCAGCCAAGATAGCATGGTGAATGAAAAACTGTTTTTT
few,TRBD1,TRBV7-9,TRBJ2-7,CASSLSDRFGYEQYF,TGTGCCAGCAGCTTATCGGACAGGTTTGGGTACGAGCAGTACTTC